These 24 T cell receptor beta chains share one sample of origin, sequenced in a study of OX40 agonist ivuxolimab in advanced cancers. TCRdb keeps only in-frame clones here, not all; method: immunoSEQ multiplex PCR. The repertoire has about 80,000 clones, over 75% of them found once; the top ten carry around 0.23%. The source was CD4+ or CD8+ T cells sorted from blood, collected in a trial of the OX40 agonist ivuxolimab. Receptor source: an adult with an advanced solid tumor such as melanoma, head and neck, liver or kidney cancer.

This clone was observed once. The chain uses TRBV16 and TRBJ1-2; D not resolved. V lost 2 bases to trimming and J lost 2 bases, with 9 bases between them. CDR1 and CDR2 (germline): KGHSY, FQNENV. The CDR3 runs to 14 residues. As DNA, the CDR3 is TGTGCCAGCAGCCAAGGAACACAGAACTATGGCTACACCTTC. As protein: CASSQGTQNYGYTF.

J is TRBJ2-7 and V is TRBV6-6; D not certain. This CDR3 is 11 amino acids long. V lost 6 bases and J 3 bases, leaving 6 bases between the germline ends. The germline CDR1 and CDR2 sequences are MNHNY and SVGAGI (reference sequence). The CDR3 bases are TGTGCCAGCAGCTACCGCTACGAGCAGTACTTC. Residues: CASSYRYEQYF.

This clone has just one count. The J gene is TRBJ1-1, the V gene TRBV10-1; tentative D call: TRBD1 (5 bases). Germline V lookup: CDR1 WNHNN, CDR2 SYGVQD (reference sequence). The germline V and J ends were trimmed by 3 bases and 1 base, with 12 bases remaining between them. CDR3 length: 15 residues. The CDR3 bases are TGCGCCAGCAGTGAATCGGCAGGGCCGAACACTGAAGCTTTCTTT. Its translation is CASSESAGPNTEAFF.

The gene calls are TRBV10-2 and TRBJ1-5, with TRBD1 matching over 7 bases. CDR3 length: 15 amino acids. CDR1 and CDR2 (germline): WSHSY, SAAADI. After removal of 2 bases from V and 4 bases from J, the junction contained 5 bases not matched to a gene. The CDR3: CASSEGSGGNQPQHF. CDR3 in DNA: TGCGCCAGCAGTGAGGGTTCAGGGGGTAATCAGCCCCAGCATTTT.

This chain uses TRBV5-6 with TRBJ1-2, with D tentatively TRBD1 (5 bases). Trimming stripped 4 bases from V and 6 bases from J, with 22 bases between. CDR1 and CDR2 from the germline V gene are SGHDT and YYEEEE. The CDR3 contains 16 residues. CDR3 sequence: CASSPPGTRGGNGYTF. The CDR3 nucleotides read TGTGCCAGCAGCCCCCCGGGGACGAGGGGCGGGAATGGCTACACCTTC.

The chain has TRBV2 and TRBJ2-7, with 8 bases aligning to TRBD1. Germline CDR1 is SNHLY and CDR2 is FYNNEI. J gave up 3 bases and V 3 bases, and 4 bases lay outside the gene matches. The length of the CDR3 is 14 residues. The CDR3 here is CASSDGQGGYEQYF. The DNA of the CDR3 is TGTGCCAGCAGTGACGGACAGGGCGGCTACGAGCAGTACTTC.

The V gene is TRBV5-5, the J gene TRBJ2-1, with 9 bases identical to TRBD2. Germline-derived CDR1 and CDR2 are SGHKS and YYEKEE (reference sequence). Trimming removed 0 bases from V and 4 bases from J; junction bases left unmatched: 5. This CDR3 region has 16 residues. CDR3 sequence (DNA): TGTGCCAGCAGCTTGGAGGCGGGAGGGTTATACAATGAGCAGTTCTTC. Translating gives CASSLEAGGLYNEQFF. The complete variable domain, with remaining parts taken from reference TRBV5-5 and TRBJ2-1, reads DAGVTQSPTHLIKTRGQQVTLRCSPISGHKSVSWYQQVLGQGPQFIFQYYEKEERGRGNFPDRFSARQFPNYSSELNVNALLLGDSALYLCASSLEAGGLYNEQFFGPGTRLTVL.

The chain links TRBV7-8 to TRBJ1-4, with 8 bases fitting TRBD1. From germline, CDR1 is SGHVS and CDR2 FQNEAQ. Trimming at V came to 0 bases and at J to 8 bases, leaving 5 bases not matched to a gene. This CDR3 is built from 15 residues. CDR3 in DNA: TGTGCCAGCAGCTTAGCGACAGGGGTAGGGGAAAAACTGTTTTTT. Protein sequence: CASSLATGVGEKLFF. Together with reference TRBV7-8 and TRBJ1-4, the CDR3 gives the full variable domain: GAGVSQSPRYKVAKRGQDVALRCDPISGHVSLFWYQQALGQGPEFLTYFQNEAQLDKSGLPSDRFFAERPEGSVSTLKIQRTQQEDSAVYLCASSLATGVGEKLFFGSGTQLSVL.

Here the CDR3 DNA reads TGTGCCAGCAGTGTAGCGGTTAACTACAATGAGCAGTTCTTC. It codes for CASSVAVNYNEQFF. The chain combines TRBV11-2 with TRBJ2-1; weak D call: TRBD2 (6 bases). V was cut by 6 bases and J by 3 bases, with 12 bases left in between. Per the germline V gene, CDR1 is SGHAT and CDR2 is FQNNGV. The CDR3 has 14 amino acids. The full variable domain, its missing parts supplied by reference TRBV11-2 and TRBJ2-1, is EAGVAQSPRYKIIEKRQSVAFWCNPISGHATLYWYQQILGQGPKLLIQFQNNGVVDDSQLPKDRFSAERLKGVDSTLKIQPAKLEDSAVYLCASSVAVNYNEQFFGPGTRLTVL.

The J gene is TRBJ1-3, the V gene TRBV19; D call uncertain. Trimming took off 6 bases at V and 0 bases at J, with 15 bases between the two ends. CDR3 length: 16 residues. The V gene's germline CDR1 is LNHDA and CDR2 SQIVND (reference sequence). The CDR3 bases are TGTGCCAGTAGGGTGCTCAGGTATCGCTCTGGAAACACCATATATTTT. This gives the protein CASRVLRYRSGNTIYF.

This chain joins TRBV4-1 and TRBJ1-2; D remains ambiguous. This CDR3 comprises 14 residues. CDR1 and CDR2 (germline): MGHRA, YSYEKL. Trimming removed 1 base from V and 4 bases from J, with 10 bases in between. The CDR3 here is CASSQGGLSYGYTF. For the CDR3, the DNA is TGCGCCAGCAGCCAAGGAGGGCTAAGCTATGGCTACACCTTC.

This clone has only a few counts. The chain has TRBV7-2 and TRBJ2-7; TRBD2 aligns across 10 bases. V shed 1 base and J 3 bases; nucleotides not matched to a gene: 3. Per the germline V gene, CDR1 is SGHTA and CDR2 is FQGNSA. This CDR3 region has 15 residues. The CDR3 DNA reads TGTGCCAGCAGCTTAGTAGCGGGAGGAGGCTACGAGCAGTACTTC. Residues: CASSLVAGGGYEQYF. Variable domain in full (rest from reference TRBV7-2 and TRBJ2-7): GAGVSQSPSNKVTEKGKDVELRCDPISGHTALYWYRQSLGQGLEFLIYFQGNSAPDKSGLPSDRFSAERTGGSVSTLTIQRTQQEDSAVYLCASSLVAGGGYEQYFGPGTRLTVT.

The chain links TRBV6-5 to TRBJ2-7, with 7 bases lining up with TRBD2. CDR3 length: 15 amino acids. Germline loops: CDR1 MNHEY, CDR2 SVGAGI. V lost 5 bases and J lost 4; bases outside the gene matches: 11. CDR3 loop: CASSGTTLGGYEQYF. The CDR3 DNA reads TGTGCCAGCAGTGGCACAACGCTCGGGGGGTACGAGCAGTACTTC.

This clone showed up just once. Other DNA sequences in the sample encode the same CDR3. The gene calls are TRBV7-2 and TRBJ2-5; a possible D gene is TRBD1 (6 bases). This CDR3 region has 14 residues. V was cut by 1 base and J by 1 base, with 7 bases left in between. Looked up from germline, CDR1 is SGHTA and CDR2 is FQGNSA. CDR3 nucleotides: TGTGCCAGCAGCTTAGGGGGGCTCCAAGAGACCCAGTACTTC. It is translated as CASSLGGLQETQYF.

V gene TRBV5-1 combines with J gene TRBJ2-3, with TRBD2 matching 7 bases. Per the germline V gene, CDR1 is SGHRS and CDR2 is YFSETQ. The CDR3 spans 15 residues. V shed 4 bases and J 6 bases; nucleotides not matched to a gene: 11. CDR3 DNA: TGCGCCAGCAGCCCGGAGGCGGGAGTGGGGGATACGCAGTATTTT. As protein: CASSPEAGVGDTQYF.

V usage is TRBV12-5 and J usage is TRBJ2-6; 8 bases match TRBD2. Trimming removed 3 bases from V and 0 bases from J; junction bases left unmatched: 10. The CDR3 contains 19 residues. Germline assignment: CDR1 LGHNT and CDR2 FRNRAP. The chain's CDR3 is CASGFAGREGISGANVLTF. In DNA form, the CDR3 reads TGTGCTAGTGGTTTCGCCGGACGGGAGGGAATCTCTGGGGCCAACGTCCTGACTTTC.

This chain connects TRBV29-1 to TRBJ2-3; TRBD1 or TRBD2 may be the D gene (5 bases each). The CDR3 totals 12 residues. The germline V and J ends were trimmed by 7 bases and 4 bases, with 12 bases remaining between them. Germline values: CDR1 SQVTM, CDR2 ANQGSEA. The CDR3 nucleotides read TGCAGCGCTGAGGGGTTAGCAGATACGCAGTATTTT. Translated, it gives CSAEGLADTQYF.

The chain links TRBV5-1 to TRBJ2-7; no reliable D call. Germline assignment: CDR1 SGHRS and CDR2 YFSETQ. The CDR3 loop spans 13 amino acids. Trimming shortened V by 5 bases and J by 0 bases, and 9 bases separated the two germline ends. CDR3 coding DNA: TGCGCCAGCAGGGGGTCCGCCTCCTACGAGCAGTACTTC. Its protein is CASRGSASYEQYF.

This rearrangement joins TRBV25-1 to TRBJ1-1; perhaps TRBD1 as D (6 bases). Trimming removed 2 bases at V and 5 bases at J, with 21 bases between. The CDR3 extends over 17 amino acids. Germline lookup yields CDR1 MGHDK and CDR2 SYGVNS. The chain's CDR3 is CASSEEGQGSWGTEAFF. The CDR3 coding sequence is TGTGCCAGCAGTGAAGAGGGGCAGGGGTCCTGGGGGACTGAAGCTTTCTTT.

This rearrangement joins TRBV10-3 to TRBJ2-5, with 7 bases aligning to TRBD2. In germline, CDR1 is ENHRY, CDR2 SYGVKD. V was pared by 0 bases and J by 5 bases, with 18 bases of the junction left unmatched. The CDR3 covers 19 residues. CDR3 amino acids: CAISESAGFPSGGGETQYF. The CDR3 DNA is TGTGCCATCAGTGAGTCGGCAGGGTTCCCTAGCGGCGGAGGGGAGACCCAGTACTTC.

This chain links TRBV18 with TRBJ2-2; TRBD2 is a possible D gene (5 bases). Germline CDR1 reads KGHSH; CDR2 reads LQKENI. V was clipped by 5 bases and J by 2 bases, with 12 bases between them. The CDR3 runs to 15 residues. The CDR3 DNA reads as TGTGCCAGCTCAACCGCCTCTAGCAACACCGGGGAGCTGTTTTTT. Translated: CASSTASSNTGELFF.

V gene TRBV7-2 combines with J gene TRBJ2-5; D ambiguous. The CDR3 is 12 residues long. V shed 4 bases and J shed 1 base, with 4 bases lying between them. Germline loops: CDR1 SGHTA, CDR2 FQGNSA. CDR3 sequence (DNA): TGTGCCAGCAGCTCCCCCCAAGAGACCCAGTACTTC. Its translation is CASSSPQETQYF.

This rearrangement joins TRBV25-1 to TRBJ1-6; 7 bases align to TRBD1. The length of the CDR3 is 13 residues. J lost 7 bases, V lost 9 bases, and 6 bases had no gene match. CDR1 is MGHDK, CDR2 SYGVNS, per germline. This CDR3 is CASHRGENSPLHF. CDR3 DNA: TGTGCCAGTCACAGGGGTGAGAATTCACCCCTCCACTTT.

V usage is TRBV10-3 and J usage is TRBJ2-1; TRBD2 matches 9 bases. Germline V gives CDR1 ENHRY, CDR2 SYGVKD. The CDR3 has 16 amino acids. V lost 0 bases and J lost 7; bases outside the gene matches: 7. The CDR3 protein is CAISESGREGFNEQFF. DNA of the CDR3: TGTGCCATCAGTGAGTCGGGGCGGGAGGGCTTTAATGAGCAGTTCTTC.